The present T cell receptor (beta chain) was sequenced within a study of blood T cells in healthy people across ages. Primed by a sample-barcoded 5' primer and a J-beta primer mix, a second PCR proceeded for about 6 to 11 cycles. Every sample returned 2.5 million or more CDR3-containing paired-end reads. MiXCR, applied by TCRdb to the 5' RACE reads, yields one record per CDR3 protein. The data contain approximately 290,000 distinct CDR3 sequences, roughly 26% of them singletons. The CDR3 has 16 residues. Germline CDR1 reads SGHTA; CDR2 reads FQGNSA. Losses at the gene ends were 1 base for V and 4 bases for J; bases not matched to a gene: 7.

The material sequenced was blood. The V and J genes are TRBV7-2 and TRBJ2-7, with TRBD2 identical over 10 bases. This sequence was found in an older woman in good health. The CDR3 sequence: CASSLGTSGPLYEQYF. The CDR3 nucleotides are TGTGCCAGCAGCTTAGGGACTAGCGGCCCTCTTTACGAGCAGTACTTC.